Below are 15 T cell receptor beta chains sequenced from a single sample in a study of blood T cell repertoires in COVID-19. The assay was immunoSEQ multiplex PCR, and TCRdb's table has in-frame clones only and misses some. Of over 150,000 clones in the sample, around 86% were seen once. Sequencing was performed on peripheral blood. The receptors shown here come from a man between 60 and 75 years old with COVID-19, enrolled during active disease.

J is TRBJ1-2 and V is TRBV7-8, with 8 bases fitting TRBD1. J lost 4 bases, V lost 5 bases, and 3 bases had no gene match. The CDR3 is 13 amino acids. The germline CDR1 and CDR2 sequences are SGHVS and FQNEAQ. CDR3 residues: CASSPGQGYGYTF. The CDR3 DNA sequence: TGTGCCAGCAGCCCAGGACAGGGCTATGGCTACACCTTC.

This clone has a single count. This chain connects TRBV19 to TRBJ1-1; 7 nucleotides align to TRBD1. The germline gives CDR1 LNHDA, CDR2 SQIVND (reference sequence). The trim removed 5 bases at V and 6 bases at J, leaving 9 bases unmatched. The CDR3 covers 14 residues. The CDR3 DNA is TGTGCCAGTAGTGTCGACAGGGCCGAGGCTGAAGCTTTCTTT. Protein: CASSVDRAEAEAFF.

Worth noting for this clone: At one boundary the junction diverges from the germline segment, which might be a read error. The chain uses TRBV18 and TRBJ1-5, with 7 nucleotides matching TRBD1. Germline V lookup: CDR1 KGHSH, CDR2 LQKENI. This CDR3 is built from 16 residues. CDR3 sequence (DNA): TGTGCCAACTCACCCCTCGGGACAGCAAGCAATCAGCCCCAGCATTTT. Protein sequence: CANSPLGTASNQPQHF.

Turning to this clone: The sample contains more than one DNA sequence encoding this CDR3. V is TRBV5-6 and J is TRBJ1-1; D uncertain. Germline V gene data show CDR1 as SGHDT and CDR2 as YYEEEE. Trimming pared 5 bases from V and 0 bases from J, leaving 14 bases between. This CDR3 has 15 residues. The CDR3 here is CASSLRTGMNTEAFF. CDR3 coding DNA: TGTGCCAGCAGTTTACGGACCGGGATGAACACTGAAGCTTTCTTT.

The chain recombines TRBV6-5 with TRBJ1-3; 7 bases line up with TRBD1. Germline V gene lookup returns CDR1 MNHEY and CDR2 SVGAGI. CDR3 length: 14 amino acids. V shed 5 bases and J 0 bases; nucleotides not matched to a gene: 1. The DNA of the CDR3 is TGTGCCAGCAGTCAGGGGGGCTCTGGAAACACCATATATTTT. Translated: CASSQGGSGNTIYF.

The rearrangement links TRBV12-3 or TRBV12-4 to TRBJ1-2; 7 bases match TRBD1. V was pared by 4 bases and J by 7 bases, with 6 bases of the junction left unmatched. The CDR3 has 13 amino acids. CDR3 region: CASSWQGVGGYTF. Here the CDR3 DNA reads TGTGCCAGCAGTTGGCAGGGGGTCGGTGGCTACACCTTC.

The genes are TRBV7-2 and TRBJ2-7; 11 bases align to TRBD2. The CDR3 length is 15 residues. V lost 5 bases and J lost 2; bases outside the gene matches: 5. Per the germline V gene, CDR1 is SGHTA and CDR2 is FQGNSA. The DNA for the CDR3 is TGTGCCAGCAGCCCCGGGACTAGCGGCCCCTACGAGCAGTACTTC. It yields the protein CASSPGTSGPYEQYF.

This clone appeared a few times. The chain is built from TRBV29-1 and TRBJ1-1; a possible D gene is TRBD1 (5 bases). The CDR3 runs 13 residues. CDR1 is SQVTM and CDR2 is ANQGSEA in the germline V gene. Trimming left V 7 bases short and J 2 bases short, with 14 bases between. Here the CDR3 reads CSARGGLNTEAFF. In nucleotides, the CDR3 is TGCAGCGCCCGTGGGGGGTTAAACACTGAAGCTTTCTTT.

The gene calls are TRBV7-3 and TRBJ1-2; TRBD1 matches 7 bases. The germline V gene has CDR1 SGHTA and CDR2 FQGTGA. CDR3 length: 14 amino acids. V dropped 5 bases and J dropped 4; count of bases not matched to a gene: 7. In nucleotides, the CDR3 is TGTGCCAGCAGCCCAGAGGGACAGTTCTATGGCTACACCTTC. This encodes CASSPEGQFYGYTF.

The V gene is TRBV5-4, the J gene TRBJ1-5; possible D gene TRBD1, 5 bases. The CDR3 has 13 residues. Germline V gives CDR1 SGHNT, CDR2 YYREEE (reference sequence). The DNA for the CDR3 is TGTGTCTATCAGGGAGGTGTGGATCAGCCCCAGCATTTT. Its protein is CVYQGGVDQPQHF.

V is TRBV24-1 and J is TRBJ2-3; 13 bases fit TRBD2. CDR1 is KGHDR, CDR2 SFDVKD, per germline. The CDR3 has 16 residues. J gave up 7 bases and V 7 bases, and 10 bases lay outside the gene matches. CDR3 coding DNA: TGTGCCACCAGCGCCTGGACTAGCGGGAGAGAGAATACGCAGTATTTT. Its protein is CATSAWTSGRENTQYF.

This clone is a singleton in its sample. The chain recombines TRBV19 with TRBJ2-7; 8 nucleotides line up with TRBD1. Trimming at V came to 6 bases and at J to 6 bases, leaving 16 bases not matched to a gene. Germline loops: CDR1 LNHDA, CDR2 SQIVND (reference sequence). This CDR3 has 16 amino acids. For the CDR3, the DNA is TGTGCCAGTAGAACTTCCTCCGGGACAGGAACCTGCGAGCAGTACTTC. Translated, it gives CASRTSSGTGTCEQYF. The variable domain in full, with the rest retrieved from reference TRBV19 and TRBJ2-7, is DGGITQSPKYLFRKEGQNVTLSCEQNLNHDAMYWYRQDPGQGLRLIYYSQIVNDFQKGDIAEGYSVSREKKESFPLTVTSAQKNPTAFYLCASRTSSGTGTCEQYFGPGTRLTVT.

The chain recombines TRBV19 with TRBJ1-3, with D tentatively TRBD1 (6 bases). The CDR3 has 18 residues. The germline V gene has CDR1 LNHDA and CDR2 SQIVND (reference sequence). Trimming shortened V by 5 bases and J by 0 bases, and 20 bases separated the two germline ends. The chain's CDR3 is CASSWARSGQSSGNTIYF. In DNA, the CDR3 is TGTGCCAGTAGTTGGGCCCGATCGGGACAATCCTCTGGAAACACCATATATTTT.

The rearrangement links TRBV29-1 to TRBJ1-3; D gene ambiguous. CDR1 is SQVTM, CDR2 ANQGSEA, per germline. Trimming left V 7 bases short and J 0 bases short, with 10 bases between. The CDR3 has 13 amino acids. The CDR3 nucleotides read TGCAGCGGAATAGCAGACTCTGGAAACACCATATATTTT. It translates to CSGIADSGNTIYF.

This chain links TRBV4-2 with TRBJ1-1, with TRBD1 identical over 7 bases. Trimming took 0 bases from V and 6 from J; bases not matched to a gene: 7. The CDR3 totals 15 residues. From germline, CDR1 is LGHNA and CDR2 YNFKEQ. CDR3 bases: TGTGCCAGCAGCCAAGAGCCCAGGGGGACATCTGAAGCTTTCTTT. It yields the protein CASSQEPRGTSEAFF.